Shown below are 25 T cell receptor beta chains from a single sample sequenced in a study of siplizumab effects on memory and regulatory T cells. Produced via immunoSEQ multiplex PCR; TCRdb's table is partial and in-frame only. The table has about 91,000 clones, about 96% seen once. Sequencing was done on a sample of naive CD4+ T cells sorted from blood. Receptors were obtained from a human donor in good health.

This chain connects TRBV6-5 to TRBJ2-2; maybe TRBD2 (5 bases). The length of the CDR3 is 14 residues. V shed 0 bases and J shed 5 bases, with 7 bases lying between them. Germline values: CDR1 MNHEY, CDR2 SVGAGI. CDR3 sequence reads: CASSYSPGTGELFF. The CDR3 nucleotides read TGTGCCAGCAGTTACTCGCCGGGGACCGGGGAGCTGTTTTTT.

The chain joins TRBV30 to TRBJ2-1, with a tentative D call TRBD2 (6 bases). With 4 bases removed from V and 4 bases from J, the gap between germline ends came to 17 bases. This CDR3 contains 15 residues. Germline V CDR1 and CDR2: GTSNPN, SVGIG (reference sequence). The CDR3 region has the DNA TGTGCCTGGACCCAGGACTACCGCTTTTACAATGAGCAGTTCTTC. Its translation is CAWTQDYRFYNEQFF.

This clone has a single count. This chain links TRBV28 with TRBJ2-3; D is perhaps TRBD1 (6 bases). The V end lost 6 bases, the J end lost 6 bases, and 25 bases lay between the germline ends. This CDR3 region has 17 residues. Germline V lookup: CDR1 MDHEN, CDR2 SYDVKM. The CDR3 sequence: CASSPNPGTPKGDTQYF. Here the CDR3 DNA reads TGTGCCAGCAGCCCAAATCCCGGGACACCCAAGGGGGATACGCAGTATTTT.

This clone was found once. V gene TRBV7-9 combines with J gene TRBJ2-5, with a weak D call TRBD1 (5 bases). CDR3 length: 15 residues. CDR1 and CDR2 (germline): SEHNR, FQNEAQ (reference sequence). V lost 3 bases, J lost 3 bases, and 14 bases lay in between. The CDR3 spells CASSFPGHPKETQYF. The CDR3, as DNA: TGTGCCAGCAGCTTTCCTGGACACCCAAAAGAGACCCAGTACTTC. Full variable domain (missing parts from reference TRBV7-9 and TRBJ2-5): DTGVSQNPRHKITKRGQNVTFRCDPISEHNRLYWYRQTLGQGPEFLTYFQNEAQLEKSRLLSDRFSAERPKGSFSTLEIQRTEQGDSAMYLCASSFPGHPKETQYFGPGTRLLVL.

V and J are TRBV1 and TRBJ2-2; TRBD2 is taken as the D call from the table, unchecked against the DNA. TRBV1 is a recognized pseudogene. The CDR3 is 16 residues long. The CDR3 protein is CTSSQDWTRKSGELFF. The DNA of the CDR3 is TGCACCAGCAGCCAAGATTGGACTAGGAAATCGGGGGAGCTGTTTTTT.

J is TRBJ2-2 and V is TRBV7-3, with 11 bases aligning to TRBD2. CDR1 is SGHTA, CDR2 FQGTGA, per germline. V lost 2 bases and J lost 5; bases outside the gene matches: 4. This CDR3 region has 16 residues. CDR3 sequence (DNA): TGTGCCAGCAGCTTACTAGCGGGGGGACAGACCGGGGAGCTGTTTTTT. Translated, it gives CASSLLAGGQTGELFF.

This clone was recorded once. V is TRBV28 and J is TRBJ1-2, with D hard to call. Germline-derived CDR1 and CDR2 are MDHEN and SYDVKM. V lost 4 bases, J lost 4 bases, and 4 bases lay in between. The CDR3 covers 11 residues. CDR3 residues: CASSSSYGYTF. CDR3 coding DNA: TGTGCCAGCAGTTCCTCCTATGGCTACACCTTC.

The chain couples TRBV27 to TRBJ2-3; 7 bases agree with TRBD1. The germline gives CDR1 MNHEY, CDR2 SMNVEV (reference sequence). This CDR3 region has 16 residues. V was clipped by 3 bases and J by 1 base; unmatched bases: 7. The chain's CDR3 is CASSLFDGQGTDTQYF. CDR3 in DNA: TGTGCCAGCAGTTTGTTCGACGGACAGGGCACAGATACGCAGTATTTT.

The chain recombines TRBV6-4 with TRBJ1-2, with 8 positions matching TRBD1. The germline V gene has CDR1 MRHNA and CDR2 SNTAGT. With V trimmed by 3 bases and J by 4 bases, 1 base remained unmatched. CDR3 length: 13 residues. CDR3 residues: CASSETGGYGYTF. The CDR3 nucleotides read TGTGCCAGCAGTGAAACAGGGGGCTATGGCTACACCTTC.

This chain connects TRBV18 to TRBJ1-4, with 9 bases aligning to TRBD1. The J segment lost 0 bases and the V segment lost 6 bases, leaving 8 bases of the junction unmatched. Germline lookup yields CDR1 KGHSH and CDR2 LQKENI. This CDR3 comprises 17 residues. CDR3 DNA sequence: TGTGCCAGCTCGATACAGGGGGCGAAATCAACTAATGAAAAACTGTTTTTT. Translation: CASSIQGAKSTNEKLFF.

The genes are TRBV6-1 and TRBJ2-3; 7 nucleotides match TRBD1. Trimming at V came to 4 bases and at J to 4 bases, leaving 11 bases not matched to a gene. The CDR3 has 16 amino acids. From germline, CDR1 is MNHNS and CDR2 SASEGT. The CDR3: CASSGYVRGRADTQYF. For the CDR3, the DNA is TGTGCCAGCAGTGGCTATGTAAGGGGGCGTGCAGATACGCAGTATTTT.

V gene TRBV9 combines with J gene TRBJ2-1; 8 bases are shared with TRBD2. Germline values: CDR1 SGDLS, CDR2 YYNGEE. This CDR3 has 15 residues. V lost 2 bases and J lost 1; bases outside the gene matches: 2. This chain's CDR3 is CASSVSGDSYNEQFF. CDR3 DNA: TGTGCCAGCAGCGTTAGCGGGGATTCCTACAATGAGCAGTTCTTC.

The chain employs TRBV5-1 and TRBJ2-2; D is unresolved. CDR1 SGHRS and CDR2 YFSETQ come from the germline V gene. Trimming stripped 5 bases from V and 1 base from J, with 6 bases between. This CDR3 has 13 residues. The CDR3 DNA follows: TGCGCCAGCAGGGCGGTGAACACCGGGGAGCTGTTTTTT. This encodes CASRAVNTGELFF.

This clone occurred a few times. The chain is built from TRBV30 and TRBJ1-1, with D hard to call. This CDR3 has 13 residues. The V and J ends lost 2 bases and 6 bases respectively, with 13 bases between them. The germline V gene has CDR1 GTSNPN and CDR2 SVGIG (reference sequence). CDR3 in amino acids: CAWSSGDSSEAFF. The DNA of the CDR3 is TGTGCCTGGAGTTCCGGGGATTCCTCTGAAGCTTTCTTT.

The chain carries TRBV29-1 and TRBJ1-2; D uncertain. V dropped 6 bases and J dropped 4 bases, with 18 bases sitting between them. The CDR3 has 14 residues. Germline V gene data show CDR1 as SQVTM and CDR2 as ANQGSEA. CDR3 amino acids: CSVLGWNRIYGYTF. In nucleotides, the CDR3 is TGCAGCGTCTTAGGGTGGAATCGGATCTATGGCTACACCTTC.

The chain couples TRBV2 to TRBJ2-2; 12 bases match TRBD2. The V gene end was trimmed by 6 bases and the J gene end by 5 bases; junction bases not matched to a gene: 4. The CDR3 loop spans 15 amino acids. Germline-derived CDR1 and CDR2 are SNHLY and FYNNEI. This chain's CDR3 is CASSASGGVTGELFF. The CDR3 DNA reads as TGTGCCAGCAGCGCTAGCGGGGGGGTTACCGGGGAGCTGTTTTTT.

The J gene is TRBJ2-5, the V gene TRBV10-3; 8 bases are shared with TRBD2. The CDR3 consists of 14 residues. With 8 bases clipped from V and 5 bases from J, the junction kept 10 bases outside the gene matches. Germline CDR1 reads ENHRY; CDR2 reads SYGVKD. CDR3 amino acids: CAIRRAGVRETQYF. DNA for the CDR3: TGTGCCATCCGGAGAGCGGGGGTCCGGGAGACCCAGTACTTC.

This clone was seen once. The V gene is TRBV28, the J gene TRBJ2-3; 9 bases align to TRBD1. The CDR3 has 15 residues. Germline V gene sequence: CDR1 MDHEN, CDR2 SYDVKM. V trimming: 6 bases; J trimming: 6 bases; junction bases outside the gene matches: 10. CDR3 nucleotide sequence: TGTGCCAGCAGCCTTGGACAGGGGTGGGTGGATACGCAGTATTTT. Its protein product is CASSLGQGWVDTQYF.

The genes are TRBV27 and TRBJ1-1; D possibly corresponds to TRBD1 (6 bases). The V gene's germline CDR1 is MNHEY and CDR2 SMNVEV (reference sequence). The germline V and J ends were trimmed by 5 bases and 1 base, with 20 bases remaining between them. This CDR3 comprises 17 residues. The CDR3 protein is CASSPHPSGARNTEAFF. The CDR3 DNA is TGTGCCAGCAGTCCACACCCCTCAGGGGCCCGGAACACTGAAGCTTTCTTT.

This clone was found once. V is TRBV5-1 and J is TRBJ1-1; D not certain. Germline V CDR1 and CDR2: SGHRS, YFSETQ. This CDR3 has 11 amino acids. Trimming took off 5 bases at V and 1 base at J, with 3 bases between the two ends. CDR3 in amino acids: CASSSNTEAFF. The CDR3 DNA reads TGCGCCAGCAGTTCGAACACTGAAGCTTTCTTT.

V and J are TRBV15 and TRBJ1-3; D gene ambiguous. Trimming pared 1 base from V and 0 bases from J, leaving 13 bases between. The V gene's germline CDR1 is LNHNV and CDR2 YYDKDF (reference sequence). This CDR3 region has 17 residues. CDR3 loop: CATSRGNRGSSGNTIYF. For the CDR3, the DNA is TGTGCCACCAGCAGAGGGAACCGTGGCAGCTCTGGAAACACCATATATTTT.

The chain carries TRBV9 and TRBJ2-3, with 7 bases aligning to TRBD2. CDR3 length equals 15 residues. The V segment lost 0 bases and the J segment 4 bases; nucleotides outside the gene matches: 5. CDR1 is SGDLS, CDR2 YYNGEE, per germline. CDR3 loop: CASSVGREGADTQYF. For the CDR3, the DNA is TGTGCCAGCAGCGTAGGCAGGGAGGGTGCAGATACGCAGTATTTT.

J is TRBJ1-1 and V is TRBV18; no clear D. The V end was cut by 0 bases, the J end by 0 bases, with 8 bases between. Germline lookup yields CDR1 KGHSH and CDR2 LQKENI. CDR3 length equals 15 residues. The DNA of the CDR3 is TGTGCCAGCTCACCACCGGTGGGCCTGAACACTGAAGCTTTCTTT. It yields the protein CASSPPVGLNTEAFF.

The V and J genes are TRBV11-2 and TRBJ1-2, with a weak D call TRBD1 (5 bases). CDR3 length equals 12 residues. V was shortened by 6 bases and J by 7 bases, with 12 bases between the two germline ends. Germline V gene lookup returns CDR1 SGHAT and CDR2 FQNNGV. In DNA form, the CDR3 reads TGTGCCAGCAGTCTGGGTGGGGGTGGCTACACCTTC. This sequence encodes CASSLGGGGYTF.

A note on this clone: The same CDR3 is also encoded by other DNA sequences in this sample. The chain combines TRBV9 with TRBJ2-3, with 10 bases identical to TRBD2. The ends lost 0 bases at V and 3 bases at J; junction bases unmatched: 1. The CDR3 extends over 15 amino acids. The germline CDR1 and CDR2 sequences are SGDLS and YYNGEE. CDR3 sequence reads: CASSVASGGTDTQYF. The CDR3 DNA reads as TGTGCCAGCAGCGTAGCTAGCGGGGGTACAGATACGCAGTATTTT.